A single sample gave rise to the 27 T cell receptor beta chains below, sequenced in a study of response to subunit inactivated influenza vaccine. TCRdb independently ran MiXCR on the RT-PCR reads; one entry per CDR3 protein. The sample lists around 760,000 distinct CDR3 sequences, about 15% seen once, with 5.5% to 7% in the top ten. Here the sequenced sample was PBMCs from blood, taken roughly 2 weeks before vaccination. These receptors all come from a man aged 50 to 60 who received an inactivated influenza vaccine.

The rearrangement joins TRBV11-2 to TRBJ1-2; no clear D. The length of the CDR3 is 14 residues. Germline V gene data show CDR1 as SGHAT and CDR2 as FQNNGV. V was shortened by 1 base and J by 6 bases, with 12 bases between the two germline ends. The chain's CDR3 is CASSLGRERDGYTF. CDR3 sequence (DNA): TGTGCCAGCAGCTTAGGGAGGGAGAGAGATGGCTACACCTTC.

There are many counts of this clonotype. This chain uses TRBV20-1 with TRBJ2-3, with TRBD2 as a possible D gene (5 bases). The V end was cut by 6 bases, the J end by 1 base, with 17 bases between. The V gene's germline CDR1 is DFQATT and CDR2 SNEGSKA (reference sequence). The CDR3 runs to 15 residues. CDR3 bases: TGCAGTGCCACCCAACTAGTTGGGGGCACAGATACGCAGTATTTT. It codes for CSATQLVGGTDTQYF.

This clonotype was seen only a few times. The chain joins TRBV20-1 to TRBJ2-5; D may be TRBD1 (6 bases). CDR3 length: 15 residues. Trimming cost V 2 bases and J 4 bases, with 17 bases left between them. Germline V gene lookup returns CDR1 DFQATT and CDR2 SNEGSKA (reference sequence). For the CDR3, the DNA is TGCAGTGCTAGACCCGGGACAAGACTGGGAGAGACCCAGTACTTC. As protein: CSARPGTRLGETQYF.

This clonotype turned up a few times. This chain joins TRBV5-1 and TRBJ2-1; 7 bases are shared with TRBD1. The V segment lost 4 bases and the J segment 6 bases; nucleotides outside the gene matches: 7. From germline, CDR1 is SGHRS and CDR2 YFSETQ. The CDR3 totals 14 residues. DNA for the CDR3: TGCGCCAGCAGCCCGGGACAGTATGTCAATGAGCAGTTCTTC. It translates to CASSPGQYVNEQFF.

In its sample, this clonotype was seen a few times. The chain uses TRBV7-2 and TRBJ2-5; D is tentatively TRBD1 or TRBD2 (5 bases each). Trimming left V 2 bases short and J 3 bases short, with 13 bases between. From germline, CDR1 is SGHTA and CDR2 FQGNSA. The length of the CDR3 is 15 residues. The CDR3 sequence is CASSLSGTRKETQYF. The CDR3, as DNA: TGTGCCAGCAGCTTATCAGGGACCCGCAAAGAGACCCAGTACTTC. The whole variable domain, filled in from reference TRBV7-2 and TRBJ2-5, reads GAGVSQSPSNKVTEKGKDVELRCDPISGHTALYWYRQSLGQGLEFLIYFQGNSAPDKSGLPSDRFSAERTGGSVSTLTIQRTQQEDSAVYLCASSLSGTRKETQYFGPGTRLLVL.

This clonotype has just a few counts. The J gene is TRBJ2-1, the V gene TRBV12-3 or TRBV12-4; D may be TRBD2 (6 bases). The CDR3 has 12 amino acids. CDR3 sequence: CATGLSNNEQFF. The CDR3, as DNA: TGTGCTACGGGACTGAGTAACAATGAGCAGTTCTTC.

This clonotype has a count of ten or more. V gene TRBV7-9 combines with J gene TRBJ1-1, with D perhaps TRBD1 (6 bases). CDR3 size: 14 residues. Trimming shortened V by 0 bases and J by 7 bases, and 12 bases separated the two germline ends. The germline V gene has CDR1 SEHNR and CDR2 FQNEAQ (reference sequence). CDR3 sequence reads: CASSLAPPDSEAFF. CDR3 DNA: TGTGCCAGCAGCTTAGCCCCCCCGGACAGTGAAGCTTTCTTT.

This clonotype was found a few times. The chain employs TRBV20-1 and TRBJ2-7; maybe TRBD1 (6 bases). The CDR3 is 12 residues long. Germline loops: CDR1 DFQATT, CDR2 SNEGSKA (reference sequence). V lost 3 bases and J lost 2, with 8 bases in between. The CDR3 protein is CSASRQAYEQYF. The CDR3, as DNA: TGCAGTGCTAGCCGACAGGCCTACGAGCAGTACTTC.

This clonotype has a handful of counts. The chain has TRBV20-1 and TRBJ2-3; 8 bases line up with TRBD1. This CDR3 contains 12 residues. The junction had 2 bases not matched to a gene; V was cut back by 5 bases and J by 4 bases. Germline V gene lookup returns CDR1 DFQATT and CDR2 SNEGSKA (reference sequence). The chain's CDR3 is CSALQGADTQYF. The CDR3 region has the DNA TGCAGTGCTCTACAGGGGGCAGATACGCAGTATTTT.

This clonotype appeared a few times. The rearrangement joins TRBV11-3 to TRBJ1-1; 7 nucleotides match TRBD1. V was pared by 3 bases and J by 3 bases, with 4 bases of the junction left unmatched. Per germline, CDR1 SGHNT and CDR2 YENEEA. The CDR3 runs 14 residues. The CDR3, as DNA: TGTGCCAGCAGCTTCGCAGGGGGGGACACTGAAGCTTTCTTT. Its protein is CASSFAGGDTEAFF.

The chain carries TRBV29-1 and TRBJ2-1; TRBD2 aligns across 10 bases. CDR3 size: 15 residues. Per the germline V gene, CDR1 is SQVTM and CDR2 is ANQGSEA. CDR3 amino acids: CIANRWTSGYNEQFF. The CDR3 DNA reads TGCATCGCGAACCGTTGGACTAGCGGCTACAATGAGCAGTTCTTC.

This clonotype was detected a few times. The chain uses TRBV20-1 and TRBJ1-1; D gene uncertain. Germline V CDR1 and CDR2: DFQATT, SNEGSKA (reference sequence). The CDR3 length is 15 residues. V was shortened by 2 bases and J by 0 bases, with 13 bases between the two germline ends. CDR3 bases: TGCAGTGCTAGACCCTGGACCAATATGAACACTGAAGCTTTCTTT. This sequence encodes CSARPWTNMNTEAFF.

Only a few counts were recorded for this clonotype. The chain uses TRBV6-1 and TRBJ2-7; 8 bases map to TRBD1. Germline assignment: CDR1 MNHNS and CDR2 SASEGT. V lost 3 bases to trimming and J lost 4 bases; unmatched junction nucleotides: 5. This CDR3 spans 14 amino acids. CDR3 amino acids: CASSDVDREYEQYF. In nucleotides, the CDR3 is TGTGCCAGCAGTGACGTGGACAGGGAGTACGAGCAGTACTTC.

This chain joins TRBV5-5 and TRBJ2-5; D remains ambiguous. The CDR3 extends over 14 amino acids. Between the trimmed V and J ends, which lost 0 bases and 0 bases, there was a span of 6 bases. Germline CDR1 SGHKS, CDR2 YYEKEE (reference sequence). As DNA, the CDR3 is TGTGCCAGCAGCTTGGTCCAGAACCAAGAGACCCAGTACTTC. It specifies CASSLVQNQETQYF.

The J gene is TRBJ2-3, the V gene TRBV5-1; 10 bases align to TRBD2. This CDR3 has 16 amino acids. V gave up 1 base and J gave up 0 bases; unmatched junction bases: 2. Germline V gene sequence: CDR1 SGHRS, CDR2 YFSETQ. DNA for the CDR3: TGCGCCAGCAGCTTGACTAGCGGGATGAGCACAGATACGCAGTATTTT. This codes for CASSLTSGMSTDTQYF. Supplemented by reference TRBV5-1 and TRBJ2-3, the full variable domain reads KAGVTQTPRYLIKTRGQQVTLSCSPISGHRSVSWYQQTPGQGLQFLFEYFSETQRNKGNFPGRFSGRQFSNSRSEMNVSTLELGDSALYLCASSLTSGMSTDTQYFGPGTRLTVL.

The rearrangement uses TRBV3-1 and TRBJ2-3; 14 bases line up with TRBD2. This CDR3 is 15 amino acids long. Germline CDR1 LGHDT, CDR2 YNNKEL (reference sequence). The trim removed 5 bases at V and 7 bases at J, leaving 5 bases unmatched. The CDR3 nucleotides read TGTGCCAGCAGCGGTGGACTAGCGGGAGGCTATACGCAGTATTTT. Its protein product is CASSGGLAGGYTQYF.

CDR3 DNA sequence: TGCAGTGCTTCCCGCCAAGGGGACGAGCAGTACTTC. It encodes CSASRQGDEQYF. The V gene is TRBV20-1, the J gene TRBJ2-7; D possibly corresponds to TRBD1 (5 bases). This CDR3 is 12 amino acids long. Trimming pared 5 bases from V and 5 bases from J, leaving 13 bases between. Germline CDR1 DFQATT, CDR2 SNEGSKA (reference sequence).

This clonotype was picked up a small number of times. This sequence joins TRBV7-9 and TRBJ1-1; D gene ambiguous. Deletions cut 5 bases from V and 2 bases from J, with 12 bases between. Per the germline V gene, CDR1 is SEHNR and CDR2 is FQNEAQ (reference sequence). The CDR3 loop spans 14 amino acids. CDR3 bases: TGTGCCAGCAGCCCCCCCGTTTTAAACACTGAAGCTTTCTTT. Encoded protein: CASSPPVLNTEAFF.

DNA for the CDR3: TGTGCCAGCAGCTTAGTTGCTAGCGGGGGCCGGGAGACCCAGTACTTC. Residues: CASSLVASGGRETQYF. The chain is built from TRBV7-2 and TRBJ2-5; TRBD2 aligns across 10 bases. V was clipped by 1 base and J by 5 bases; unmatched bases: 7. CDR1 and CDR2 from the germline V gene are SGHTA and FQGNSA. The length of the CDR3 is 16 residues.

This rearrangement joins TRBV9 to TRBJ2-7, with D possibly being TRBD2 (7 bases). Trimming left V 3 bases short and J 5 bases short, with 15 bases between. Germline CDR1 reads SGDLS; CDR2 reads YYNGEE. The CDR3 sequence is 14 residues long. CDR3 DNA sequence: TGTGCCAGCAGCGGATGGGGGGGCTTGAACGAGCAGTACTTC. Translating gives CASSGWGGLNEQYF.

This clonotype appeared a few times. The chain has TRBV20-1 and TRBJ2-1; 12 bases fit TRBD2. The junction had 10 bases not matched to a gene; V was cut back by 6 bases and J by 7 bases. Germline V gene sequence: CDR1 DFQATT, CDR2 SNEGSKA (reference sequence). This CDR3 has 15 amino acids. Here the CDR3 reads CSADPTSGGRNEQFF. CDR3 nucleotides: TGCAGTGCAGACCCGACTAGCGGGGGACGGAATGAGCAGTTCTTC.

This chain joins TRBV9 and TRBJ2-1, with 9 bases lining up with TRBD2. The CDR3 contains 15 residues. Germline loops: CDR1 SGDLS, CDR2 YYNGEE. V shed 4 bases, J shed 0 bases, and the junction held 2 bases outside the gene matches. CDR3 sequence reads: CASSSGRLSYNEQFF. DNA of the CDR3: TGTGCCAGCAGCAGCGGGAGGCTCTCCTACAATGAGCAGTTCTTC.

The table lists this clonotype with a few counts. CDR3 DNA sequence: TGTGCCACCAGCAGAGATATCGGGACTACCCGTTCCTACGAGCAGTACTTC. Translating gives CATSRDIGTTRSYEQYF. This chain uses TRBV15 with TRBJ2-7, with 7 bases aligning to TRBD2. V shed 0 bases, J shed 1 base, and the junction held 9 bases outside the gene matches. The CDR3 runs to 17 residues. Germline lookup yields CDR1 LNHNV and CDR2 YYDKDF (reference sequence).

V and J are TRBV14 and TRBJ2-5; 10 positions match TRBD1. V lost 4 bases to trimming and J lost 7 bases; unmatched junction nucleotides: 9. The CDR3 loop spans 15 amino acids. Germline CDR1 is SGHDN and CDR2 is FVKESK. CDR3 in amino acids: CASSPRQGAVRTQYF. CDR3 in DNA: TGTGCCAGCAGCCCAAGACAGGGGGCGGTTAGGACCCAGTACTTC.

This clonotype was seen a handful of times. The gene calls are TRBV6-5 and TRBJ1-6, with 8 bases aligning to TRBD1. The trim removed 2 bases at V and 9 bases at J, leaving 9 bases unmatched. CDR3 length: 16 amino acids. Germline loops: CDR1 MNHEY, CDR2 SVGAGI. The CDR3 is CASSYAQGAKPSPLHF. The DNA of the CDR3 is TGTGCCAGCAGTTACGCCCAGGGGGCGAAACCTTCACCCCTCCACTTT.

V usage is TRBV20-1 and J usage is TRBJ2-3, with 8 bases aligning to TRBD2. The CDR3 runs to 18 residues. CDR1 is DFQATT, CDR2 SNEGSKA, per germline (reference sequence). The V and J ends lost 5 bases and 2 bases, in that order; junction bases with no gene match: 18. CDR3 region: CSAWPSSLIAGNTDTQYF. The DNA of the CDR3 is TGCAGTGCTTGGCCGTCTTCACTAATAGCGGGGAACACAGATACGCAGTATTTT.

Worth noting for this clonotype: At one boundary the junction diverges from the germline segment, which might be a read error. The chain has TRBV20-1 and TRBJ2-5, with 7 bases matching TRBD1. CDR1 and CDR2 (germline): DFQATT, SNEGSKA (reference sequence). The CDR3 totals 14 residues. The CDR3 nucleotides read TGCAATGCTAGTGGCAGGGGGAAGAGAGAGACCCAGTACTTC. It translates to CNASGRGKRETQYF.